A selection of T cell receptor beta chains follows, all from one sample in a study of blood T cell repertoires in COVID-19. The method was immunoSEQ multiplex PCR; TCRdb's version includes in-frame clones alone and lacks a portion of them. Among some 160,000 clones listed, roughly 90% were seen once. Specimen: peripheral blood. These receptors all stem from a man younger than 30 with acute or convalescent COVID-19. The CDR3 runs from the conserved cysteine through the conserved F or W. The D gene is left open where the match is weak. Clone size is shown for a subset of rows, as once, few, many or a class of expanded clone.

V gene	J gene	D gene	clone size	CDR3 DNA	CDR3 protein
TRBV12-3/TRBV12-4	TRBJ1-4	-	-	TGTGCCAGCAGCCCTTTTAAAAAACTGTTTTTT	CASSPFKKLFF
TRBV29-1	TRBJ1-2	-	-	TGCAGCGTTGGGGGCCTAGCTAACTATGGCTACACCTTC	CSVGGLANYGYTF
TRBV2	TRBJ1-2	-	once	TGTGCCAGCAGCCGGACAGCCCAAACAACTGGCTACACCTTC	CASSRTAQTTGYTF
TRBV25-1	TRBJ2-1	TRBD2	-	TGTGCCAGCAGTGGGTGGGCTAGCGGAAACAATGAGCAGTTCTTC	CASSGWASGNNEQFF
TRBV7-2	TRBJ2-1	TRBD1	-	TGTGCCAGCAGCTTGGACAGGGGGCTCTACAATGAGCAGTTCTTC	CASSLDRGLYNEQFF
TRBV4-1	TRBJ2-2	-	-	TGCGCCAGCAGCCAATTGTCAGGGGAGCTGTTTTTT	CASSQLSGELFF
TRBV7-8	TRBJ2-7	-	-	TGTGCCAGCAGCCGACTAGTTGTAGGATCCGAGCAGTACTTC	CASSRLVVGSEQYF
TRBV3-1/TRBV3-2	TRBJ1-2	TRBD1	-	TGTGCCAGCAGCCCCCCCGGGACAGGGGGCTCGGATGGCTACACCTTC	CASSPPGTGGSDGYTF
TRBV19	TRBJ2-1	TRBD2	-	TGTGCCAGTAGTAAGACTAGCGGGGGAAACAATGAGCAGTTCTTC	CASSKTSGGNNEQFF
TRBV7-9	TRBJ1-1	-	-	TGTGCCAGCAGCCCGAAGACAGGATTGAACACTGAAGCTTTCTTT	CASSPKTGLNTEAFF
TRBV5-5	TRBJ2-3	-	-	TGTGCCAGCAGCTTCCTACCGGGGTTTAGCACAGATACGCAGTATTTT	CASSFLPGFSTDTQYF
TRBV27	TRBJ2-3	-	-	TGTGCCAGCAGTCCTGGCGGGGGCACAGATACGCAGTATTTT	CASSPGGGTDTQYF
TRBV7-8	TRBJ1-3	TRBD1	few	TGTGCCAGCAGCTTAGCGCGAGGGGGCGAGAGGAACACCATATATTTT	CASSLARGGERNTIYF
TRBV21-1	TRBJ2-4	-	-	TGTGCCAGCACCTACGAAGGGGGACTAGCGGCAATCTTCAAAAACATTCAGTACTTC	CASTYEGGLAAIFKNIQYF
TRBV11-2	TRBJ2-5	TRBD2	-	TGTGCCAGCAGCCCCTCTTGGCGGGAGGGCAAAGAGACCCAGTACTTC	CASSPSWREGKETQYF
TRBV21-1	TRBJ2-1	-	-	TGTGCCAGCAGCAAAACGGTCGGGCGGGGGGGTATATCCTACAATGAGCAGTTCTTC	CASSKTVGRGGISYNEQFF
TRBV5-6	TRBJ1-2	TRBD1	-	TGTGCCAGCAGCTTTCAACAGGGGACGGCCTATGGCTACACCTTC	CASSFQQGTAYGYTF
TRBV6-5	TRBJ1-1	TRBD1	once	TGTGCCAGCAGTTATCAGGGGGCCCCGGGAAGCACTGCTTTCTTT	CASSYQGAPGSTAFF
TRBV11-2	TRBJ2-5	-	-	TGTGCCAGCAGCTCCGACTACTGGGAGACCCAGTACTTC	CASSSDYWETQYF
TRBV18	TRBJ1-2	TRBD1	-	TGTGCCAGCTCACCGACTATGGGACAGGACTATGGCTACACCTTC	CASSPTMGQDYGYTF
TRBV6-2/TRBV6-3	TRBJ1-5	-	-	TGTGCCAGCAGTTACTCCCAGGGGCGTACCCTCAATCAGCCCCAGCATTTT	CASSYSQGRTLNQPQHF
TRBV7-9	TRBJ2-7	-	-	TGTGCCAGCAGCTTAAGTCAGGGGGGTAGCTCCTACGAGCAGTACTTC	CASSLSQGGSSYEQYF
TRBV3-1/TRBV3-2	TRBJ1-6	-	-	TGTGCCAGCAGCCAAGCGGAGGGCTGGGGGTCGCCCCTCCACTTT	CASSQAEGWGSPLHF
TRBV29-1	TRBJ2-7	-	-	TGCAGCGTTGATGTCGCGGGAAACGGCTACGAGCAGTACTTC	CSVDVAGNGYEQYF
TRBV5-5	TRBJ1-6	TRBD1	-	TGTGCCAGCAGCTCCATACAGGGGTATAATTCACCCCTCCACTTT	CASSSIQGYNSPLHF
TRBV18	TRBJ2-4	-	-	TGTGCCAGCTCACCACCGAGGGGGAAAAACATTCAGTACTTC	CASSPPRGKNIQYF
TRBV5-8	TRBJ1-5	-	-	TGTGCCAGCAGCTTGGGTCCCGGACAGTATACGGATGATCAGCCCCAGCATTTT	CASSLGPGQYTDDQPQHF
TRBV5-6	TRBJ2-7	TRBD2	once	TGTGCCAGCAGCTTGGGGGAACTGCGACTAGCGGGTTCCTACGAGCAGTACTTC	CASSLGELRLAGSYEQYF
TRBV30	TRBJ2-7	TRBD2	-	TGTGCCTGGAGCGATACGTTAGCGGGAGCCCTCTCCTACGAGCAGTACTTC	CAWSDTLAGALSYEQYF
TRBV6-6	TRBJ1-1	-	-	TGTGCCAGCAGTCCACAGGAGAACACTGAAGCTTTCTTT	CASSPQENTEAFF
TRBV19	TRBJ2-1	-	-	TGTGCCAGTAGCCCCCTTGGGGGGGCCAATGAGCAGTTCTTC	CASSPLGGANEQFF
TRBV6-2/TRBV6-3	TRBJ2-3	TRBD1	-	TGTGCCAGCAGTTCCTTGGTGGGACAGGGGTTGGATACGCAGTATTTT	CASSSLVGQGLDTQYF
TRBV14	TRBJ2-7	-	-	TGTGCCAGCAGCCAAGATCCCTGGGACTCCCTCTCCTACGAGCAGTACTTC	CASSQDPWDSLSYEQYF
TRBV6-5	TRBJ1-5	TRBD1	-	TGTGCCAGCAGAGACAGGGTTTTGGGCAATCAGCCCCAGCATTTT	CASRDRVLGNQPQHF
TRBV5-1	TRBJ1-4	-	-	TGCGCCAGCAGCACCGACGGGGGGACCCAGTATGAAAAACTGTTTTTT	CASSTDGGTQYEKLFF
TRBV3-1/TRBV3-2	TRBJ1-1	TRBD1	-	TGTGCCAGCAGCCAAGGGGGGACAGGGGGCGGTTGGACTGAAGCTTTCTTT	CASSQGGTGGGWTEAFF
TRBV5-1	TRBJ2-7	TRBD1	few	TGCGCCAGCAGCTTGGCTCGGGACAGGGGGTACGAGCAGTACTTC	CASSLARDRGYEQYF
TRBV2	TRBJ2-5	-	few	TGTGCCAGCTGGGGTGGAGGAGTCCAAGAGACCCAGTACTTC	CASWGGGVQETQYF
TRBV27	TRBJ1-2	-	-	TGTGCCAGCAGTTTATCGGACAGTTATGGCTACACCTTC	CASSLSDSYGYTF
TRBV29-1	TRBJ1-1	TRBD1	-	TGCAGCGTTGAAGATCCGGCCAGGGGGCGTCACACTGAAGCTTTCTTT	CSVEDPARGRHTEAFF
TRBV6-4	TRBJ1-2	-	-	TGTGCCAGCAGTCCCCGGAGGGGTGGTGGCTACACCTTC	CASSPRRGGGYTF
TRBV3-1/TRBV3-2	TRBJ2-3	TRBD2	-	TGTGCCAGCAGCCACACCCTAGCGGGGGGCCTCCTTAGCACAGATACGCAGTATTTT	CASSHTLAGGLLSTDTQYF
TRBV2	TRBJ2-2	TRBD2	-	TGTGCCAGTCCTACTAGCGGGGGAAACACCGGGGAGCTGTTTTTT	CASPTSGGNTGELFF
TRBV5-6	TRBJ1-2	TRBD1	-	TGTGCCAGCAGAGACGGGACAGGGAACTATGGCTACACCTTC	CASRDGTGNYGYTF
TRBV4-2	TRBJ1-5	TRBD1	-	TGTGCCAGCAGCCAAGAGAGGGGGCAGAATCATCAGCCCCAGCATTTT	CASSQERGQNHQPQHF